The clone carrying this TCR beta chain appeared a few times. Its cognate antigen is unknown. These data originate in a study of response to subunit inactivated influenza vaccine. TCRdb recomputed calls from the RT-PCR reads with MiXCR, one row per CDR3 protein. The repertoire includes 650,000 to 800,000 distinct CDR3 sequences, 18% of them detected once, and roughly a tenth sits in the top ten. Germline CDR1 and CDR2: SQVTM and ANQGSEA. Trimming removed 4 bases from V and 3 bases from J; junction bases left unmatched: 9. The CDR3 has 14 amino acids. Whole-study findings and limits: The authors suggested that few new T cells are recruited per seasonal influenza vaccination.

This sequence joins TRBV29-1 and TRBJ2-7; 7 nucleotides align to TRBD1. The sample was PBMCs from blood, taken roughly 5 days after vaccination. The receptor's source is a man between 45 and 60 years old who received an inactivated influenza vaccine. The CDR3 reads CSVGPNRGHYEQYF. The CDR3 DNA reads TGCAGCGTTGGGCCTAACAGGGGCCACTACGAGCAGTACTTC.